Listed below are T cell receptor beta chains from one sample, sequenced in a study of cytomegalovirus exposure and HLA in healthy donors. Sequencing used immunoSEQ multiplex PCR; TCRdb keeps in-frame clones, though not all of them. Among approximately 100,000 clones listed, about 79% were seen once. Sequences were obtained from PBMCs. The receptors were gathered from a female donor in good health and CMV-seropositive. Each CDR3 is given with its conserved first and last residue. D genes are given only for firm matches. Clone size is shown for a subset of rows, as once, few, many or a class of expanded clone.

.,few,TRBV7-2,TRBJ1-5,TGTGCCAGCAGCCCCTCGGGAAGCAATCAGCCCCAGCATTTT,CASSPSGSNQPQHF
.,.,TRBV2,TRBJ2-1,TGTGCCAGCAGTGCGCGGGTCACCGGCAATGAGCAGTTCTTC,CASSARVTGNEQFF
.,.,TRBV6-5,TRBJ1-4,TGTGCCAGCAGTTCTGTTGCCAGGGAAAAACTGTTTTTT,CASSSVAREKLFF
.,few,TRBV5-6,TRBJ1-4,TGTGCCAGCAGCTTATTTGGGGGGGAACTGGAGGAAAAACTGTTTTTT,CASSLFGGELEEKLFF
TRBD2,.,TRBV5-5,TRBJ2-1,TGTGCCAGCAGCTCGGCCCGACTAGCGGTGACCTACAATGAGCAGTTCTTC,CASSSARLAVTYNEQFF
.,.,TRBV5-5,TRBJ2-3,TGTGCCAGCAGTCCGGGGTTTTATAGCACAGATACGCAGTATTTT,CASSPGFYSTDTQYF
.,.,TRBV28,TRBJ1-5,TGTGCCAGCAGTTTACTCAGGGCCTGGTCCCAGCATTTT,CASSLLRAWSQHF
TRBD2,.,TRBV4-1,TRBJ2-1,TGCGCCAGCAGCCAAGAGGGACTAGCGGGTTATGAGCAGTTCTTC,CASSQEGLAGYEQFF
.,.,TRBV19,TRBJ2-2,TGTGCCAGTAGTCCAGGGTCGTACACCGGGGAGCTGTTTTTT,CASSPGSYTGELFF
TRBD1,.,TRBV5-5,TRBJ2-2,TGTGCCAGCAGCTTTACAGGGGGTATCGGGGAGCTGTTTTTT,CASSFTGGIGELFF
TRBD1,.,TRBV4-1,TRBJ2-6,TGCGCCAGCAGCCAGACCGGGACAGTTTTTTCTGGGGCCAACGTCCTGACTTTC,CASSQTGTVFSGANVLTF
.,few,TRBV4-1,TRBJ1-2,TGCGCCAGCAGCCAAGCGGCAGGGGTCGGGTATGGCTACACCTTC,CASSQAAGVGYGYTF
.,.,TRBV7-9,TRBJ2-1,TGTGCCAGCAGTTCCCTGCGGACAGTGTCCTACAATGAGCAGTTCTTC,CASSSLRTVSYNEQFF
TRBD2,.,TRBV19,TRBJ2-1,TGTGCCAGTAAGGTAGCGGGGGGGAGGGGTGAGCAGTTCTTC,CASKVAGGRGEQFF
.,few,TRBV6-5,TRBJ2-3,TGTGCCAGCAGTTTGACCGGGGGGCCAAGCACAGATACGCAGTATTTT,CASSLTGGPSTDTQYF
.,.,TRBV7-2,TRBJ1-4,TGTGCCAGCAGCTTAGTGCGGATCGGAGCGGTATCTAATGAAAAACTGTTTTTT,CASSLVRIGAVSNEKLFF
TRBD2,.,TRBV5-1,TRBJ2-1,TGCGCCAGCAGCTTGAGGGCGGGGGGCTCCTACAATGAGCAGTTCTTC,CASSLRAGGSYNEQFF
TRBD2,.,TRBV11-2,TRBJ2-2,TGTGCCAGCAGCCCTGGGCTAGCGGAATCCCCGGGCGGGGAGCTGTTTTTT,CASSPGLAESPGGELFF
.,.,TRBV30,TRBJ1-3,TGTGCCTGGAGGGGGCGCTCTGGAAACACCATATATTTT,CAWRGRSGNTIYF
.,.,TRBV6-5,TRBJ2-6,TGTGCCAGCAGTTCCCCAGGCTCTGGGGCCAACGGCCTGACTTTC,CASSSPGSGANGLTF
.,once,TRBV4-2,TRBJ1-1,TGTGCCAGCAGCCCCCTGATTGGGTTGGAGCCTGAAGCTTTCTTT,CASSPLIGLEPEAFF
.,.,TRBV6-6,TRBJ2-7,TGTGCCAGCAGTTACGGGGCGGGGTTTGTGGTCTACGAGCAGTACTTC,CASSYGAGFVVYEQYF
TRBD1,.,TRBV23-1,TRBJ2-3,TGCGCCAGCAGTCCAACAGGGGATACGGATACGCAGTATTTT,CASSPTGDTDTQYF
TRBD2,.,TRBV10-3,TRBJ2-1,TGTGCCATCAGGGGGGGGACTAGCGGGGCTAATGAGCAGTTCTTC,CAIRGGTSGANEQFF
.,few,TRBV7-2,TRBJ1-5,TGTGCCAGCAGCTGGGGGGGAGACAGGCGCAATCAGCCCCAGCATTTT,CASSWGGDRRNQPQHF
.,.,TRBV5-1,TRBJ1-4,TGCGCCAGCAGCCCGGGGACAAGGGCGAATGAAAAACTGTTTTTT,CASSPGTRANEKLFF
.,.,TRBV11-3,TRBJ2-3,TGTGCCAGCAGCCCTTTTGCTAGTGCAGATACGCAGTATTTT,CASSPFASADTQYF
TRBD1,few,TRBV6-1,TRBJ1-5,TGTGCCAGCAGTGCCGAGACAGGGAAGTTATATAGCAATCAGCCCCAGCATTTT,CASSAETGKLYSNQPQHF
.,.,TRBV7-9,TRBJ2-1,TGTTCCAGCAGCATCAGACCGGGTCGGGGGATCCATGAGCAGTTCTTC,CSSSIRPGRGIHEQFF
.,once,TRBV5-1,TRBJ2-1,TGCGCCAGCAGCTTGGCCGGGGAATCCTACAATGAGCAGTTCTTC,CASSLAGESYNEQFF
TRBD1,.,TRBV18,TRBJ2-7,TGTGCCAGCTCACCGGTAAGGGTAGGACAGGGGGGCTCCGAGCAGTACTTC,CASSPVRVGQGGSEQYF
.,.,TRBV19,TRBJ1-1,TGTGCCAGTAGCGACAGCGTTAACACTGAAGCTTTCTTT,CASSDSVNTEAFF
TRBD1,.,TRBV7-8,TRBJ1-1,TGTGCCAGCAGCACCCCGACAGGGAAGGTGGAGACTGAAGCTTTCTTT,CASSTPTGKVETEAFF
.,.,TRBV7-9,TRBJ1-4,TGTGCCAGCAGCGGTCCGGGACAATCAACTAATGAAAAACTGTTTTTT,CASSGPGQSTNEKLFF
TRBD1,.,TRBV5-8,TRBJ2-5,TGTGCCAGCAGTCACGGCGCCCAACCTACAGGGGGAAAGACCCAGTACTTC,CASSHGAQPTGGKTQYF
.,.,TRBV7-2,TRBJ2-4,TGTGCCAGCAGCCAAGGGGCCATTCAGTACTTC,CASSQGAIQYF
TRBD1,.,TRBV19,TRBJ2-5,TGTGCCAGCCGGGGACAGACCCAAGAGACCCAGTACTTC,CASRGQTQETQYF
.,.,TRBV29-1,TRBJ1-2,TGCAGCGTTGAAGACAGGATCTATGGCTACACCTTC,CSVEDRIYGYTF
.,.,TRBV27,TRBJ1-1,TGTGCCAGCAGTTTACCTACTAAAGCTGGCCACACTGAAGCTTTCTTT,CASSLPTKAGHTEAFF
TRBD2,.,TRBV9,TRBJ2-3,TGTGCCAGCAGCGTAGGGGCTAGCGGCCCCACAGATACGCAGTATTTT,CASSVGASGPTDTQYF
TRBD1,few,TRBV6-5,TRBJ2-7,TGTGCCAGCAGTTACTACCGGACAGGGGAGCAGTACTTC,CASSYYRTGEQYF
.,once,TRBV6-4,TRBJ1-1,TGTGCCAGCAGTGATAGGGGGACCGCTGGGGAAGCTTTCTTT,CASSDRGTAGEAFF
TRBD1,.,TRBV19,TRBJ1-6,TGTGCCACTCGGGACAGAACTAATTCACCCCTCCACTTT,CATRDRTNSPLHF
.,.,TRBV27,TRBJ1-3,TGTGCCAGCAGTTTCCAGTATGGAAACACCATATATTTT,CASSFQYGNTIYF
TRBD1,.,TRBV19,TRBJ2-7,TGTGCCAGTAGCATCGGACAGGGGCGAGCCTACGAGCAGTACTTC,CASSIGQGRAYEQYF
TRBD1,.,TRBV18,TRBJ1-1,TGTGCCAGCTCACCCGGGACAGGGAGGGCGAACACTGAAGCTTTCTTT,CASSPGTGRANTEAFF
.,.,TRBV5-6,TRBJ1-2,TGTGCCAGCAGCTTGGGCAGGGATTATAGTGGCTACACCTTC,CASSLGRDYSGYTF
.,.,TRBV6-1,TRBJ2-1,TGTGCCAGCATGAATCGCGCGCTCCCCTACAATGAGCAGTTCTTC,CASMNRALPYNEQFF
.,.,TRBV7-9,TRBJ1-2,TGTGCCAGCAGCTTCCAGGGTAGTGGCTACACCTTC,CASSFQGSGYTF
.,.,TRBV12-5,TRBJ2-7,TGTGCTAGTGGTTTTGGGAGTATGGGCTACGAGCAGTACTTC,CASGFGSMGYEQYF
TRBD2,.,TRBV19,TRBJ2-1,TGTGCCAGTAGGATAACTAGCGGCCGATACAATGAGCAGTTCTTC,CASRITSGRYNEQFF
TRBD1,.,TRBV30,TRBJ1-2,TGTGCCTGGAGTCCTTTCGAAATGTCGTCCGGGACAGCGATAAACTATGGCTACACCTTC,CAWSPFEMSSGTAINYGYTF
TRBD2,.,TRBV7-8,TRBJ2-7,TGTGCCAGCAGCCTCCCGGGACTAGCCTACGAGCAGTACTTC,CASSLPGLAYEQYF
TRBD2,.,TRBV7-9,TRBJ2-1,TGTGCCAGCAGCTTAAGCGGGAGGGACAATGAGCAGTTCTTC,CASSLSGRDNEQFF
TRBD2,few,TRBV10-2,TRBJ2-5,TGCGCCAGCAGTGACGCTAGCGGGGGGAGAGAGACCCAGTACTTC,CASSDASGGRETQYF